The 31 T cell receptor beta chains listed next were all sequenced from one sample in a study of shared clonotypes between healthy human individuals. Method: immunoSEQ multiplex PCR; TCRdb's copy keeps in-frame clones and lacks some. This table has some 2,000,000 clones, approximately 94% appearing once. Sequencing was performed on naive CD4+ T cells sorted from blood. The subset here: CD45RA+ positively selected. These TCRs come from a man aged 18 to 30 in good health.

The chain links TRBV4-1 to TRBJ2-4, with D unresolved. Germline loops: CDR1 MGHRA, CDR2 YSYEKL. V was pared by 4 bases and J by 0 bases, with 10 bases between. There are 15 residues in the CDR3. The CDR3 region is CASSRLPVAKNIQYF. CDR3 nucleotide sequence: TGCGCCAGCAGCCGCCTCCCGGTAGCCAAAAACATTCAGTACTTC.

The chain joins TRBV27 to TRBJ2-3, with D perhaps matching TRBD1 or TRBD2 (5 bases each). CDR1 MNHEY and CDR2 SMNVEV come from the germline V gene (reference sequence). CDR3 length: 14 residues. With 6 bases removed from V and 2 bases from J, the gap between germline ends came to 12 bases. The CDR3 DNA reads as TGTGCCAGCAGCAGGGAGTGGTCCACAGATACGCAGTATTTT. Translation gives CASSREWSTDTQYF.

The rearrangement uses TRBV18 and TRBJ2-3; TRBD2 is a possible D gene (6 bases). V was pared by 1 base and J by 5 bases, with 13 bases between. This CDR3 is built from 15 residues. Germline lookup yields CDR1 KGHSH and CDR2 LQKENI. The DNA for the CDR3 is TGTGCCAGCTCACCACGGACTACCTCGGGAGATACGCAGTATTTT. This gives the protein CASSPRTTSGDTQYF.

The rearrangement uses TRBV2 and TRBJ1-4; D gene ambiguous. The germline V gene encodes CDR1 SNHLY and CDR2 FYNNEI. The CDR3 sequence is 16 residues long. V lost 5 bases, J lost 3 bases, and 16 bases lay in between. Here the CDR3 DNA reads TGTGCCAGCAGTCGAACCGGAATTTTCTCTAATGAAAAACTGTTTTTT. Translation: CASSRTGIFSNEKLFF.

The J gene is TRBJ2-5, the V gene TRBV18; 7 positions agree with TRBD1. Germline loops: CDR1 KGHSH, CDR2 LQKENI. The CDR3 contains 18 residues. The junction had 15 bases not matched to a gene; V was cut back by 3 bases and J by 2 bases. CDR3 protein: CASSPWENIGQAQETQYF. CDR3 nucleotides: TGTGCCAGCTCACCTTGGGAAAACATAGGACAGGCACAAGAGACCCAGTACTTC.

The chain has TRBV27 and TRBJ1-3; possible D gene TRBD1, 6 bases. Germline loops: CDR1 MNHEY, CDR2 SMNVEV (reference sequence). The CDR3 is 14 amino acids. The V end was cut by 4 bases, the J end by 7 bases, with 14 bases between. The CDR3, as DNA: TGTGCCAGCAGTTCCGGGGGCCCGGGGAACACCATATATTTT. It yields the protein CASSSGGPGNTIYF.

This chain uses TRBV6-5 with TRBJ2-2; 7 nucleotides agree with TRBD1. Germline assignment: CDR1 MNHEY and CDR2 SVGAGI. The CDR3 runs 14 residues. J lost 7 bases, V lost 2 bases, and 4 bases had no gene match. CDR3 amino acids: CASSYRDRGGELFF. CDR3 nucleotide sequence: TGTGCCAGCAGTTACCGGGACAGAGGCGGGGAGCTGTTTTTT.

The CDR3 nucleotides are TGTGCCAGCAGCTTAATTCATGATGGGACCCAGTACTTC. Translation gives CASSLIHDGTQYF. The V call is TRBV7-2, the J call TRBJ2-5; D uncertain. The CDR3 spans 13 residues. Germline lookup yields CDR1 SGHTA and CDR2 FQGNSA. Trimming left V 2 bases short and J 7 bases short, with 11 bases between.

V and J are TRBV18 and TRBJ2-5; 8 bases are shared with TRBD2. CDR3 length equals 16 residues. With V trimmed by 4 bases and J by 3 bases, 10 bases remained unmatched. In germline, CDR1 is KGHSH, CDR2 LQKENI. The CDR3 coding sequence is TGTGCCAGCTCACTAGTTAGCGGGGAACTGAAAGAGACCCAGTACTTC. Amino acids: CASSLVSGELKETQYF.

This clone was detected only once. Other DNA sequences of this sample code for an identical CDR3. The V and J genes are TRBV29-1 and TRBJ2-5; TRBD1 is a possible D gene (7 bases). There are 13 residues in the CDR3. Germline assignment: CDR1 SQVTM and CDR2 ANQGSEA. Trimming stripped 4 bases from V and 5 bases from J, with 14 bases between. CDR3: CSVGLAGGETQYF. In nucleotides, the CDR3 is TGCAGCGTTGGCCTAGCAGGGGGGGAGACCCAGTACTTC.

With respect to this clone: The same CDR3 can be traced to other DNA sequences in this sample. V and J are TRBV6-5 and TRBJ2-2, with D unresolved. The CDR3 is made up of 12 amino acids. Trimming stripped 5 bases from V and 5 bases from J, with 6 bases between. The germline V gene encodes CDR1 MNHEY and CDR2 SVGAGI. The CDR3 is CASSRLTGELFF. DNA for the CDR3: TGTGCCAGCAGTCGTCTGACCGGGGAGCTGTTTTTT.

The chain joins TRBV4-2 to TRBJ2-5; D not certain. This CDR3 is built from 15 residues. Germline CDR1 is LGHNA and CDR2 is YNFKEQ. V dropped 1 base and J dropped 4 bases, with 13 bases sitting between them. The CDR3 region is CASSQGDLDGETQYF. The CDR3 region has the DNA TGTGCCAGCAGCCAAGGGGATCTAGATGGAGAGACCCAGTACTTC.

J is TRBJ2-1 and V is TRBV27; 7 positions agree with TRBD2. The V gene's germline CDR1 is MNHEY and CDR2 SMNVEV (reference sequence). This CDR3 region has 15 residues. V shed 5 bases, J shed 6 bases, and the junction held 10 bases outside the gene matches. CDR3 loop: CASSLFAGVGNEQFF. In nucleotides, the CDR3 is TGTGCCAGCAGTCTTTTCGCGGGGGTGGGCAATGAGCAGTTCTTC.

The chain uses TRBV6-5 and TRBJ1-1; D might be TRBD1 (5 bases). The CDR3 contains 15 residues. V lost 7 bases, J lost 0 bases, and 15 bases lay in between. Germline V gene data show CDR1 as MNHEY and CDR2 as SVGAGI. The CDR3 DNA follows: TGTGCCAGCACCCGATTTCCGACAGTGAACACTGAAGCTTTCTTT. Protein: CASTRFPTVNTEAFF.

Comment on this clone: Other DNA sequences of this sample code for an identical CDR3. The chain is built from TRBV5-1 and TRBJ2-6; D ambiguous. The germline gives CDR1 SGHRS, CDR2 YFSETQ. This CDR3 has 16 residues. The V end was cut by 1 base, the J end by 2 bases, with 10 bases between. The CDR3 bases are TGCGCCAGCAGCTTGCCCGGAACGGCTGGGGCCAACGTCCTGACTTTC. This translates into CASSLPGTAGANVLTF.

This chain connects TRBV5-4 to TRBJ2-7, with D perhaps TRBD1 (6 bases). CDR3 length equals 13 residues. Trimming took 4 bases from V and 2 from J, leaving 10 bases between them. Germline V gene data show CDR1 as SGHNT and CDR2 as YYREEE (reference sequence). The CDR3 sequence: CASSMGHTYEQYF. The DNA of the CDR3 is TGTGCCAGCAGCATGGGACATACCTACGAGCAGTACTTC. The full variable domain, with the rest looked up from reference TRBV5-4 and TRBJ2-7, is ETGVTQSPTHLIKTRGQQVTLRCSSQSGHNTVSWYQQALGQGPQFIFQYYREEENGRGNFPPRFSGLQFPNYSSELNVNALELDDSALYLCASSMGHTYEQYFGPGTRLTVT.

This clone was seen a single time. The chain joins TRBV4-1 to TRBJ2-3; tentative D call: TRBD2 (6 bases). The CDR3 covers 19 residues. V was trimmed by 0 bases and J by 0 bases, leaving 19 bases between them. The germline V gene has CDR1 MGHRA and CDR2 YSYEKL. The CDR3 DNA is TGCGCCAGCAGCCAAGATGCCCCGACTAGACCCCTTAGCACAGATACGCAGTATTTT. Translating gives CASSQDAPTRPLSTDTQYF.

This clone was seen more than once but under ten times. The chain uses TRBV5-4 and TRBJ1-2, with a possible D match to TRBD1 (5 bases). The CDR3 runs 12 residues. Trimming left V 7 bases short and J 8 bases short, with 15 bases between. Germline V lookup: CDR1 SGHNT, CDR2 YYREEE (reference sequence). The CDR3: CASGAQGSGYTF. As DNA, the CDR3 is TGTGCCAGCGGGGCGCAGGGTTCGGGCTACACCTTC.

This clone was detected only once. The V gene is TRBV6-4, the J gene TRBJ1-6, with D unresolved. CDR1 is MRHNA, CDR2 SNTAGT, per germline. The CDR3 consists of 13 residues. V was clipped by 3 bases and J by 7 bases, with 7 bases between them. The CDR3 DNA follows: TGTGCCAGCAGTGATTCAGAAAATTCACCCCTCCACTTT. It yields the protein CASSDSENSPLHF.

The sample holds one count of this clone. The J gene is TRBJ2-1, the V gene TRBV5-1, with D perhaps assigned TRBD1 or TRBD2 (5 bases each). Germline V gene lookup returns CDR1 SGHRS and CDR2 YFSETQ. The CDR3 has 14 residues. The germline V and J ends were trimmed by 5 bases and 10 bases, with 19 bases remaining between them. The CDR3 DNA reads as TGCGCCAGCAGTGAGCAGGGAGAACCCCAAGAGCAGTTCTTC. Amino acid sequence: CASSEQGEPQEQFF.

The CDR3, as DNA: TGTGCCAGCAGCTTAAGGGACACAGGAAACACCATATATTTT. It is translated as CASSLRDTGNTIYF. The rearrangement links TRBV11-2 to TRBJ1-3, with D maybe TRBD1 (6 bases). Germline lookup yields CDR1 SGHAT and CDR2 FQNNGV. Between the trimmed V and J ends, which lost 2 bases and 4 bases, there was a span of 9 bases. There are 14 residues in the CDR3.

This rearrangement joins TRBV6-6 to TRBJ1-2; D possibly corresponds to TRBD1 (5 bases). This CDR3 has 15 amino acids. The V gene lost 4 bases and the J gene lost 3 bases, with 15 bases spanning the gap. CDR1 is MNHNY and CDR2 is SVGAGI in the germline V gene (reference sequence). CDR3 amino acids: CASSLGGGADYGYTF. CDR3 nucleotides: TGTGCCAGCAGTTTAGGCGGGGGAGCCGACTATGGCTACACCTTC.

The chain has TRBV27 and TRBJ2-5, with D unclear. CDR1 is MNHEY, CDR2 SMNVEV, per germline (reference sequence). Trimming left V 6 bases short and J 7 bases short, with 9 bases between. This CDR3 is 11 amino acids long. For the CDR3, the DNA is TGTGCCAGCAGCGTACGAGGGACCCAGTACTTC. Protein sequence: CASSVRGTQYF.

V gene TRBV2 combines with J gene TRBJ2-7; D not certain. The V end was cut by 3 bases, the J end by 1 base, with 10 bases between. The CDR3 length is 14 residues. CDR1 and CDR2 from the germline V gene are SNHLY and FYNNEI. CDR3 in DNA: TGTGCCAGCAGTGAGGTGCCGCGGTCCTACGAGCAGTACTTC. Protein: CASSEVPRSYEQYF.

This rearrangement joins TRBV30 to TRBJ1-2; 7 bases match TRBD1. Germline CDR1 reads GTSNPN; CDR2 reads SVGIG (reference sequence). Trimming took 0 bases from V and 4 from J; bases not matched to a gene: 8. There are 15 residues in the CDR3. CDR3 sequence: CAWSVPDRTFYGYTF. CDR3 DNA sequence: TGTGCCTGGAGTGTACCGGACAGGACTTTCTATGGCTACACCTTC. Drawing the rest from reference TRBV30 and TRBJ1-2, the complete variable domain is SQTIHQWPATLVQPVGSPLSLECTVEGTSNPNLYWYRQAAGRGLQLLFYSVGIGQISSEVPQNLSASRPQDRQFILSSKKLLLSDSGFYLCAWSVPDRTFYGYTFGSGTRLTVV.

The chain uses TRBV5-1 and TRBJ1-1; D unresolved. The CDR3 is made up of 13 amino acids. V was clipped by 4 bases and J by 0 bases, with 7 bases between them. Germline V gene sequence: CDR1 SGHRS, CDR2 YFSETQ. CDR3 protein: CASSKALNTEAFF. The CDR3 region has the DNA TGCGCCAGCAGCAAGGCTCTGAACACTGAAGCTTTCTTT.

J is TRBJ1-1 and V is TRBV6-5, with D uncertain. Deletions cut 6 bases from V and 0 bases from J, with 11 bases between. Germline V gene sequence: CDR1 MNHEY, CDR2 SVGAGI. The CDR3 spans 14 residues. The CDR3 region is CASSAWTLNTEAFF. For the CDR3, the DNA is TGTGCCAGCAGCGCCTGGACTTTGAACACTGAAGCTTTCTTT.

CDR3 sequence: CASSLAAGTLFF. DNA of the CDR3: TGTGCCAGCAGCTTGGCGGCAGGGACGTTGTTTTTT. The rearrangement links TRBV5-6 to TRBJ2-2, with D perhaps being TRBD1 or TRBD2 (5 bases each). V lost 0 bases to trimming and J lost 15 bases, with 12 bases between them. The germline V gene encodes CDR1 SGHDT and CDR2 YYEEEE. The CDR3 runs to 12 residues.

The chain recombines TRBV7-2 with TRBJ2-3, with D uncertain. This CDR3 contains 12 residues. In germline, CDR1 is SGHTA, CDR2 FQGNSA. The V end was cut by 2 bases, the J end by 5 bases, with 5 bases between. CDR3 sequence (DNA): TGTGCCAGCAGCTTACTGGTAGATACGCAGTATTTT. This gives the protein CASSLLVDTQYF.

In this sample, this clone turned up once. The CDR3 region is CASSVGPYNSPLHF. CDR3 in DNA: TGTGCCAGCAGTGTGGGCCCCTATAATTCACCCCTCCACTTT. V and J are TRBV25-1 and TRBJ1-6; D is ambiguous. Trimming took off 4 bases at V and 2 bases at J, with 6 bases between the two ends. The germline V gene has CDR1 MGHDK and CDR2 SYGVNS. The CDR3 length is 14 residues.

The chain links TRBV7-2 to TRBJ2-3; 8 bases fit TRBD1. This CDR3 spans 14 amino acids. The germline V gene has CDR1 SGHTA and CDR2 FQGNSA. With V trimmed by 1 base and J by 7 bases, 4 bases remained unmatched. DNA for the CDR3: TGTGCCAGCAGCTTAGGGACAGGGTCATATACGCAGTATTTT. Translating gives CASSLGTGSYTQYF.